This entry lists 23 T cell receptor beta chains sequenced from one sample in a study of Graves' ophthalmopathy and Graves' hyperthyroidism. Investigators amplified TCR beta CDR3 regions from RNA transcripts. The authors performed first-round RT-PCR with HTBI primers and then a second-round multiplex PCR. TCRdb processed the multiplex PCR reads anew with MiXCR; each CDR3 protein has one entry. This sample has 300,000 to 450,000 distinct CDR3 sequences; 17% occur once, and the top ten carry 2.4%. Sequencing used peripheral blood. The receptor set was obtained from an adult woman with stable Graves' hyperthyroidism.

This clonotype was observed at least ten times. This rearrangement joins TRBV6-1 to TRBJ1-1; D uncertain. Looked up from germline, CDR1 is MNHNS and CDR2 is SASEGT. This CDR3 has 12 residues. Deletions cut 7 bases from V and 2 bases from J, with 8 bases between. The CDR3 loop is CASIMGNTEAFF. CDR3 DNA sequence: TGTGCCAGCATCATGGGAAACACTGAAGCTTTCTTT.

This clonotype occurred many times. V is TRBV20-1 and J is TRBJ2-7; D is undetermined. CDR3 length: 14 amino acids. Germline-derived CDR1 and CDR2 are DFQATT and SNEGSKA (reference sequence). Trimming stripped 1 base from V and 2 bases from J, with 12 bases between. The chain's CDR3 is CSARVTRPPYEQYF. CDR3 nucleotide sequence: TGCAGTGCTAGAGTAACCCGACCCCCCTACGAGCAGTACTTC.

This clonotype has a handful of counts. The chain is built from TRBV29-1 and TRBJ2-7, with D tentatively TRBD2 (5 bases). V lost 7 bases and J 3 bases, leaving 13 bases between the germline ends. CDR3 length equals 12 residues. Germline values: CDR1 SQVTM, CDR2 ANQGSEA. CDR3 sequence: CSAADGDYEQYF. The CDR3 nucleotides are TGCAGCGCCGCGGACGGGGACTACGAGCAGTACTTC.

This clonotype was seen a handful of times. V usage is TRBV29-1 and J usage is TRBJ2-3; the D is unclear. V was shortened by 6 bases and J by 2 bases, with 12 bases between the two germline ends. The CDR3 extends over 13 amino acids. Germline V gene sequence: CDR1 SQVTM, CDR2 ANQGSEA. This CDR3 reads CSVRGRTTDTQYF. CDR3 DNA: TGCAGCGTCCGAGGACGGACCACAGATACGCAGTATTTT.

This clonotype was counted many times. The V call is TRBV28, the J call TRBJ1-5; no definite D call. Germline lookup yields CDR1 MDHEN and CDR2 SYDVKM. Trimming removed 5 bases from V and 3 bases from J, with 14 bases in between. The CDR3 contains 15 residues. Written as DNA, the CDR3 is TGTGCCAGCAGTCCCCTCCGTGCGGTCAATCAGCCCCAGCATTTT. Protein product: CASSPLRAVNQPQHF. The full variable domain, in which reference TRBV28 and TRBJ1-5 provide the parts outside the CDR3, is DVKVTQSSRYLVKRTGEKVFLECVQDMDHENMFWYRQDPGLGLRLIYFSYDVKMKEKGDIPEGYSVSREKKERFSLILESASTNQTSMYLCASSPLRAVNQPQHFGDGTRLSIL.

About this clonotype: At one of its ends the junction is not consistent with the germline gene, which may arise from a read error. V and J are TRBV29-1 and TRBJ2-4, with a tentative D call TRBD1 (7 bases). Germline CDR1 and CDR2: SQVTM and ANQGSEA. This CDR3 is built from 15 residues. This CDR3 reads CSVEGGGRAKNIKYF. The CDR3 DNA follows: TGCAGCGTCGAAGGAGGGGGCCGAGCCAAAAACATTAAGTACTTC.

This clonotype came up a few times. This sequence joins TRBV11-1 and TRBJ2-4; 8 bases are shared with TRBD1. With 5 bases clipped from V and 1 base from J, the junction kept 16 bases outside the gene matches. The CDR3 runs to 19 residues. Germline CDR1 and CDR2: SGHAT and FQDESV (reference sequence). The CDR3 DNA follows: TGTGCCAGCAGCCTACCCGGGACAGGAGCCCCGGAGGCCAAAAACATTCAGTACTTC. Translating it yields CASSLPGTGAPEAKNIQYF.

This clonotype was observed a single time. A much larger clone differs from this one at a single base, so this may be a read error. The chain carries TRBV5-1 and TRBJ2-7; unclear D gene. Germline lookup yields CDR1 SGHRS and CDR2 YFSETQ. Trimming shortened V by 4 bases and J by 3 bases, and 14 bases separated the two germline ends. The CDR3 has 14 residues. CDR3 amino acids: CASSEPGSSYEQYF. The CDR3 region has the DNA TGCGCCAGCAGCGAACCCGGGTCTAGCTACGAGCAGTACTTC.

This clonotype was picked up many times. The chain couples TRBV27 to TRBJ2-7; D might be TRBD1 (6 bases). V shed 5 bases and J shed 3 bases, with 14 bases lying between them. This CDR3 spans 14 amino acids. Germline CDR1 reads MNHEY; CDR2 reads SMNVEV (reference sequence). CDR3 sequence (DNA): TGTGCCAGCAGTCAGGGGCAGGGTTACTACGAGCAGTACTTC. Amino acid sequence: CASSQGQGYYEQYF.

About this clonotype: With a much larger clone just one base away, this may be a read error. This sequence joins TRBV7-9 and TRBJ2-7, with 9 bases lining up with TRBD2. Germline CDR1 is SEHNR and CDR2 is FQNEAQ (reference sequence). This CDR3 is built from 14 residues. The V segment lost 8 bases and the J segment 5 bases; nucleotides outside the gene matches: 10. The CDR3 reads CASCQGLAGHEQYF. The DNA of the CDR3 is TGTGCCAGCTGCCAGGGACTAGCCGGTCACGAGCAGTACTTC.

This clonotype was counted many times. The chain has TRBV5-1 and TRBJ2-2, with 11 positions matching TRBD2. The CDR3 runs 16 residues. CDR1 and CDR2 (germline): SGHRS, YFSETQ. The V segment lost 2 bases and the J segment 4 bases; nucleotides outside the gene matches: 4. The CDR3 bases are TGCGCCAGCAGCTTTTTCCTAGCGGGAGGCACCGGGGAGCTGTTTTTT. It is translated as CASSFFLAGGTGELFF.

The gene calls are TRBV4-1 and TRBJ1-1; D not resolved. The V gene's germline CDR1 is MGHRA and CDR2 YSYEKL. CDR3 size: 15 residues. V gave up 1 base and J gave up 2 bases, with 11 bases separating them. CDR3 nucleotides: TGCGCCAGCAGCCAAGTGTCCCAGTTAAACACTGAAGCTTTCTTT. Translation gives CASSQVSQLNTEAFF.

A word on this clonotype: At one end, the junction sequence differs from germline, possibly due to a read error. For the CDR3, the DNA is TGTGCCAGCTCTCCCCGGGAGTCGGGGAACATTAAGTACTTC. Translation: CASSPRESGNIKYF. The rearrangement uses TRBV18 and TRBJ2-4; a possible D gene is TRBD2 (6 bases). The CDR3 runs 14 residues. The germline CDR1 and CDR2 sequences are KGHSH and LQKENI.

This clonotype occurred a few times. Mismatch with germline at one junction end may stem from a read error. This chain uses TRBV29-1 with TRBJ2-4, with 9 nucleotides matching TRBD2. The V gene's germline CDR1 is SQVTM and CDR2 ANQGSEA. This CDR3 is 13 amino acids long. The CDR3 spells CSVEVTSGNIKYF. The CDR3 nucleotides read TGCAGCGTTGAAGTGACTAGCGGAAACATTAAGTACTTC.

This clonotype was counted ten times or more. The V and J genes are TRBV27 and TRBJ1-5, with a tentative D call TRBD1 (5 bases). The CDR3 consists of 13 residues. Germline V gene lookup returns CDR1 MNHEY and CDR2 SMNVEV (reference sequence). V gave up 6 bases and J gave up 4 bases, with 10 bases separating them. For the CDR3, the DNA is TGTGCCAGCAGGGACACCTTTAATCAGCCCCAGCATTTT. Protein: CASRDTFNQPQHF.

This clonotype was recorded many times. This chain connects TRBV20-1 to TRBJ2-4; D is unclear. V lost 5 bases and J lost 0, with 11 bases in between. The CDR3 has 14 residues. Germline V CDR1 and CDR2: DFQATT, SNEGSKA (reference sequence). The CDR3 DNA reads as TGCAGTGCTGGCCTAAATCTAGCCAAAAACATTCAGTACTTC. Translating gives CSAGLNLAKNIQYF.

This rearrangement joins TRBV4-3 to TRBJ2-2; D is ambiguous. V was pared by 0 bases and J by 3 bases, with 5 bases between. The CDR3 covers 14 residues. Germline V gives CDR1 LGHNA, CDR2 YSLEER. CDR3 protein: CASSQDPHTGELFF. The DNA of the CDR3 is TGCGCCAGCAGCCAAGACCCGCACACCGGGGAGCTGTTTTTT.

In this sample, this clonotype turned up many times. J is TRBJ1-6 and V is TRBV6-5; maybe TRBD1 (6 bases). V dropped 5 bases and J dropped 8 bases, with 22 bases sitting between them. Germline V gene data show CDR1 as MNHEY and CDR2 as SVGAGI. The CDR3 sequence is 17 residues long. The CDR3, as DNA: TGTGCCAGCAGTGTATTCGACACAGGGTCCTTTGATTCACCCCTCCACTTT. Amino acids: CASSVFDTGSFDSPLHF.

The chain links TRBV6-8 to TRBJ1-5, with D perhaps matching TRBD1 (5 bases). Germline lookup yields CDR1 MNHGY and CDR2 SAAAGT. This CDR3 is 13 amino acids long. Trimming cost V 5 bases and J 7 bases, with 12 bases left between them. The CDR3 coding sequence is TGTGCCAGCAGTCCCATCCGGGGCCAGCCCCAGCATTTT. Translating gives CASSPIRGQPQHF.

This clonotype was observed at least ten times. The chain joins TRBV12-3 or TRBV12-4 to TRBJ2-2, with TRBD2 as a possible D gene (5 bases). CDR3 size: 15 residues. Trimming took off 6 bases at V and 6 bases at J, with 17 bases between the two ends. Here the CDR3 DNA reads TGTGCCAGCAGCCTCACCGGGGTGGGTCCCGGGGAGCTGTTTTTT. As protein: CASSLTGVGPGELFF.

This clonotype was seen a few times. This could be a read error, since a much larger clone is one nucleotide away. The rearrangement uses TRBV11-1 and TRBJ2-2; 9 nucleotides agree with TRBD2. The J segment lost 3 bases and the V segment lost 5 bases, leaving 4 bases of the junction unmatched. CDR1 SGHAT and CDR2 FQDESV come from the germline V gene (reference sequence). This CDR3 region has 15 residues. CDR3 in amino acids: CASSRGGGYTGELFF. In DNA form, the CDR3 reads TGTGCCAGCAGCCGCGGGGGGGGTTACACCGGGGAGCTGTTTTTT.

This clonotype was counted at least ten times. The chain links TRBV6-5 to TRBJ2-7; TRBD1 matches 7 bases. The CDR3 totals 17 residues. The germline V gene encodes CDR1 MNHEY and CDR2 SVGAGI. The trim removed 2 bases at V and 12 bases at J, leaving 22 bases unmatched. The CDR3 reads CASSYTRTPQDRVHLYF. The CDR3 DNA reads TGTGCCAGCAGTTACACCAGAACTCCTCAAGACAGGGTCCATCTGTACTTC.

In its sample, this clonotype was seen many times. The chain links TRBV7-9 to TRBJ1-2; D uncertain. The CDR3 covers 14 residues. V was shortened by 5 bases and J by 1 base, with 11 bases between the two germline ends. The germline CDR1 and CDR2 sequences are SEHNR and FQNEAQ (reference sequence). CDR3 DNA: TGTGCCAGCAGCGAAGGGAGGAATAACTATGGCTACACCTTC. Translated, it gives CASSEGRNNYGYTF.